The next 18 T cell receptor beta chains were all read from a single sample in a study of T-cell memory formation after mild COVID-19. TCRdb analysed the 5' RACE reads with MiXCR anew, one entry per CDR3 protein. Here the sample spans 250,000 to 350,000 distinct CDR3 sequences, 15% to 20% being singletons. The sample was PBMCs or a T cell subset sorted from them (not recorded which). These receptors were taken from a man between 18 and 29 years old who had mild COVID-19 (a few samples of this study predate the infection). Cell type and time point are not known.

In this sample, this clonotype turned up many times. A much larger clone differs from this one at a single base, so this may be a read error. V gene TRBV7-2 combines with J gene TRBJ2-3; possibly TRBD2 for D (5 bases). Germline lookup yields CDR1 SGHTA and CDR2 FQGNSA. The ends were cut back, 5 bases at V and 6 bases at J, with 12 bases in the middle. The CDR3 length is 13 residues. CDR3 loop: CASSVLPGDTQYF. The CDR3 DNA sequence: TGTGCCAGCAGCGTCCTCCCGGGGGATACGCAGTATTTT.

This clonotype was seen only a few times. The DNA for the CDR3 is TGTGCCAGCAGCTCCTTAGCGGGGGAGTACAATGAGCAGTTCTTC. Translation: CASSSLAGEYNEQFF. The chain joins TRBV7-3 to TRBJ2-1; 9 bases map to TRBD2. Trimming removed 4 bases from V and 4 bases from J; junction bases left unmatched: 5. Looked up from germline, CDR1 is SGHTA and CDR2 is FQGTGA. The CDR3 spans 15 residues.

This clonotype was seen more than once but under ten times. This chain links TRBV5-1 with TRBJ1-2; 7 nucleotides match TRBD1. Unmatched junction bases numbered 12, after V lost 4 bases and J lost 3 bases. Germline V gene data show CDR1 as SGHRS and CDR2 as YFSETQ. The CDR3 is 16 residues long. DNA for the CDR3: TGCGCCAGCAGCGAAACACCCAGGGGGGAGGACTATGGCTACACCTTC. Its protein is CASSETPRGEDYGYTF. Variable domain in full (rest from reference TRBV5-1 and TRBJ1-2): KAGVTQTPRYLIKTRGQQVTLSCSPISGHRSVSWYQQTPGQGLQFLFEYFSETQRNKGNFPGRFSGRQFSNSRSEMNVSTLELGDSALYLCASSETPRGEDYGYTFGSGTRLTVV.

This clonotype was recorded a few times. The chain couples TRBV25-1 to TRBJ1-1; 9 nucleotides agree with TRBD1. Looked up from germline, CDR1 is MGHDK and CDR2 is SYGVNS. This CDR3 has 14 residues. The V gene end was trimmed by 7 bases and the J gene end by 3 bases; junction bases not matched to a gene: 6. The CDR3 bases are TGTGCCAGCAACCGACAGGGGGTCGACACTGAAGCTTTCTTT. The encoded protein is CASNRQGVDTEAFF. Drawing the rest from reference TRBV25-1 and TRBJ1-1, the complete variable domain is EADIYQTPRYLVIGTGKKITLECSQTMGHDKMYWYQQDPGMELHLIHYSYGVNSTEKGDLSSESTVSRIRTEHFPLTLESARPSHTSQYLCASNRQGVDTEAFFGQGTRLTVV.

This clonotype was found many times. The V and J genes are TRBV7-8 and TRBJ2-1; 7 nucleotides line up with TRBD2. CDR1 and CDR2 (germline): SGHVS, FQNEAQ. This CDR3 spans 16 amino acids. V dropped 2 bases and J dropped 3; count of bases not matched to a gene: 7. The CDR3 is CASSLLRRGFYNEQFF. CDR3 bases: TGTGCCAGCAGCTTATTGCGGCGGGGGTTCTACAATGAGCAGTTCTTC. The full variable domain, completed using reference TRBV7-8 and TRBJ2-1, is GAGVSQSPRYKVAKRGQDVALRCDPISGHVSLFWYQQALGQGPEFLTYFQNEAQLDKSGLPSDRFFAERPEGSVSTLKIQRTQQEDSAVYLCASSLLRRGFYNEQFFGPGTRLTVL.

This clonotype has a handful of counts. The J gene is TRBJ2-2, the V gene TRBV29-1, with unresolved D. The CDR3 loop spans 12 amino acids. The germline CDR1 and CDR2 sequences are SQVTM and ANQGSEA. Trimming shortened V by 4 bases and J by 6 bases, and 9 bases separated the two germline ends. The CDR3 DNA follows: TGCAGCGTTGCGGCTTGGTCCGGGGAGCTGTTTTTT. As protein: CSVAAWSGELFF.

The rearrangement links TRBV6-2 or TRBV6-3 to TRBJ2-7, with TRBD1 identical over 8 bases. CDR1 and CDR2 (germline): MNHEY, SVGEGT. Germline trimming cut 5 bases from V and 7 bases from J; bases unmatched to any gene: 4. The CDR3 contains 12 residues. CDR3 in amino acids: CASSPRDREQYV. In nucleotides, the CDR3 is TGTGCCAGCAGTCCCCGGGACAGGGAGCAGTACGTC.

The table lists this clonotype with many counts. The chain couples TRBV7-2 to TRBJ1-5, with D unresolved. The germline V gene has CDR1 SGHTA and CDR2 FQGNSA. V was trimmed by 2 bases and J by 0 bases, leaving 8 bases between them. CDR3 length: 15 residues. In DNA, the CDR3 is TGTGCCAGCAGCTTAAAGTATTATAGCAATCAGCCCCAGCATTTT. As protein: CASSLKYYSNQPQHF. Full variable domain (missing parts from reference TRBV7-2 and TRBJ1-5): GAGVSQSPSNKVTEKGKDVELRCDPISGHTALYWYRQSLGQGLEFLIYFQGNSAPDKSGLPSDRFSAERTGGSVSTLTIQRTQQEDSAVYLCASSLKYYSNQPQHFGDGTRLSIL.

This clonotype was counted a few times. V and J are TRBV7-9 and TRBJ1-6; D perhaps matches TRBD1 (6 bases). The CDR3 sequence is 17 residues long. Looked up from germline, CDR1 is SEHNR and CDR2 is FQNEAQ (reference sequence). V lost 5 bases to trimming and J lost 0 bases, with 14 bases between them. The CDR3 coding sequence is TGTGCCAGCAGCACCCGGACAGACAGCTCCTATAATTCACCCCTCCACTTT. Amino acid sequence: CASSTRTDSSYNSPLHF.

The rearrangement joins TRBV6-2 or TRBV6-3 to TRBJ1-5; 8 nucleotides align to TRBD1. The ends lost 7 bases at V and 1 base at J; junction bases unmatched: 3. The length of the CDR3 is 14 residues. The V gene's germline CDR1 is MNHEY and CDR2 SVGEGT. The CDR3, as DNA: TGTGCCAGCACCGGGACAGGAAGCAATCAGCCCCAGCATTTT. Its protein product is CASTGTGSNQPQHF.

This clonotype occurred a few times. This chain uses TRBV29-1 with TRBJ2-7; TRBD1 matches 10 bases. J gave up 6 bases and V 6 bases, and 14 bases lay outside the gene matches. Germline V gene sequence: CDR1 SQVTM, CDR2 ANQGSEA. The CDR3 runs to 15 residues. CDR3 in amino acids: CSVGGTGTGVSEQYF. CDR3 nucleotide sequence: TGCAGCGTGGGGGGTACCGGGACAGGGGTTTCCGAGCAGTACTTC.

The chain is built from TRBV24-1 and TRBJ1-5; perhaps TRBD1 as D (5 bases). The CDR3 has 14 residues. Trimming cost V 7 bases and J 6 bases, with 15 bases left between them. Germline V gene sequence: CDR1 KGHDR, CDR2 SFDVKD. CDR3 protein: CATSKGRVPQPQHF. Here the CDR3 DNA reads TGTGCCACCAGCAAGGGGAGGGTCCCTCAGCCCCAGCATTTT.

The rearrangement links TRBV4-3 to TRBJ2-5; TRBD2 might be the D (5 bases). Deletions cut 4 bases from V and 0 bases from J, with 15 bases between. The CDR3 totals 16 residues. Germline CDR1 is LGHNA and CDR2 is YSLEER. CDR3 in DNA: TGCGCCAGCAGCCTTCAGCTAGCCGGGGACCAAGAGACCCAGTACTTC. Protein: CASSLQLAGDQETQYF.

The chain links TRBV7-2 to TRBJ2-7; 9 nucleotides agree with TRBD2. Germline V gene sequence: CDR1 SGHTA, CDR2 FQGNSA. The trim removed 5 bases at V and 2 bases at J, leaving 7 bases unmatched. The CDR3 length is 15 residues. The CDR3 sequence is CASSPVAGGPYEQYF. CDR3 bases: TGTGCCAGCAGCCCTGTCGCGGGGGGGCCCTACGAGCAGTACTTC.

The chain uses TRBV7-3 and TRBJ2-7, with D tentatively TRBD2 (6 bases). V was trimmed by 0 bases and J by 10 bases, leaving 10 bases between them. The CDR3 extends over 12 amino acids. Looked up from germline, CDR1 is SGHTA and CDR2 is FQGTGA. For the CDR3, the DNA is TGTGCCAGCAGCTTAACTTCGGGGGAACAGTACTTC. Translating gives CASSLTSGEQYF.

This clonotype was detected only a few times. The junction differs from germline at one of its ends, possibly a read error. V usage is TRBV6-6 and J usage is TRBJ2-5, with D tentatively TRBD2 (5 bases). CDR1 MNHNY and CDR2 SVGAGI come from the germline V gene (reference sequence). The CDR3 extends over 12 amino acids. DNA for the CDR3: TGTGCCAGCAGTGCGGACTCTAGGCGGTGTAGGTTC. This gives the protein CASSADSRRCRF.

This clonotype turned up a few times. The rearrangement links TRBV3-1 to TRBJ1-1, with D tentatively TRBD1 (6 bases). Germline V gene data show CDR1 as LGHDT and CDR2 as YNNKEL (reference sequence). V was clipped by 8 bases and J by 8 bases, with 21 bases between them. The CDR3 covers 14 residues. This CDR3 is CASRSYPGQGEAFF. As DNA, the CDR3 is TGTGCCAGCCGTTCTTATCCGGGACAAGGAGAAGCTTTCTTT. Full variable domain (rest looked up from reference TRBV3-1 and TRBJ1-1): DTAVSQTPKYLVTQMGNDKSIKCEQNLGHDTMYWYKQDSKKFLKIMFSYNNKELIINETVPNRFSPKSPDKAHLNLHINSLELGDSAVYFCASRSYPGQGEAFFGQGTRLTVV.

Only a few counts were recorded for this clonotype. CDR3 amino acids: CASSLESQMNTEAFF. The CDR3 DNA is TGTGCCAGCAGCTTAGAATCACAGATGAACACTGAAGCTTTCTTT. The V call is TRBV11-1, the J call TRBJ1-1; D is unclear. Germline V gives CDR1 SGHAT, CDR2 FQDESV (reference sequence). The CDR3 is 15 residues long. V was pared by 1 base and J by 0 bases, with 9 bases between.